What follows are 9 T cell receptor beta chains derived from one specimen sequenced in a study of OX40 agonist ivuxolimab in advanced cancers. Some clones are missing from TCRdb's copy, which holds only in-frame ones; the method was immunoSEQ multiplex PCR. Found here are about 140,000 clones, about 92% of them singletons; the top ten hold 1%. Sequenced material: CD4+ or CD8+ T cells sorted from blood, taken in a trial of the OX40 agonist ivuxolimab. These receptors were obtained from an adult with an advanced solid tumor such as melanoma, head and neck, liver or kidney cancer.

J is TRBJ2-1 and V is TRBV7-9, with D unclear. The V end lost 4 bases, the J end lost 7 bases, and 11 bases lay between the germline ends. There are 13 residues in the CDR3. Looked up from germline, CDR1 is SEHNR and CDR2 is FQNEAQ (reference sequence). CDR3 sequence reads: CASSSYSRNEQFF. DNA of the CDR3: TGTGCCAGCAGCTCATATAGTCGGAATGAGCAGTTCTTC.

The rearrangement joins TRBV7-2 to TRBJ2-7; 10 nucleotides align to TRBD2. The CDR3 sequence is 15 residues long. Germline values: CDR1 SGHTA, CDR2 FQGNSA. V lost 1 base, J lost 7 bases, and 7 bases stayed unmatched. The CDR3 bases are TGTGCCAGCAGCTTAGGAAGCGGGGGGGCGTGGGAGCAGTACTTC. Its translation: CASSLGSGGAWEQYF.

This clone has a single count. This chain joins TRBV7-9 and TRBJ2-7; D not certain. Germline V gene sequence: CDR1 SEHNR, CDR2 FQNEAQ (reference sequence). CDR3 length equals 14 residues. Trimming left V 5 bases short and J 1 base short, with 12 bases between. This CDR3 is CASSRAQASYEQYF. DNA of the CDR3: TGTGCCAGCAGCCGGGCGCAGGCTTCCTACGAGCAGTACTTC. The full variable domain, completed using reference TRBV7-9 and TRBJ2-7, is DTGVSQNPRHKITKRGQNVTFRCDPISEHNRLYWYRQTLGQGPEFLTYFQNEAQLEKSRLLSDRFSAERPKGSFSTLEIQRTEQGDSAMYLCASSRAQASYEQYFGPGTRLTVT.

There are a few counts of this clone. Other nucleotide sequences in the sample specify the same CDR3. The chain combines TRBV7-9 with TRBJ1-6; D is unclear. The length of the CDR3 is 12 residues. The V end lost 3 bases, the J end lost 6 bases, and 3 bases lay between the germline ends. Germline V gives CDR1 SEHNR, CDR2 FQNEAQ (reference sequence). DNA for the CDR3: TGTGCCAGCAGCTTCCCTAATTCACCCCTCCACTTT. As protein: CASSFPNSPLHF.

The rearrangement uses TRBV10-3 and TRBJ1-1; 8 positions agree with TRBD1. The CDR3 is made up of 14 amino acids. With 6 bases clipped from V and 1 base from J, the junction kept 4 bases outside the gene matches. Germline V gene sequence: CDR1 ENHRY, CDR2 SYGVKD. The CDR3 protein is CAIRAQGANTEAFF. In nucleotides, the CDR3 is TGTGCCATCAGAGCCCAGGGGGCGAACACTGAAGCTTTCTTT.

The J gene is TRBJ2-5, the V gene TRBV11-1; 9 positions agree with TRBD1. Per germline, CDR1 SGHAT and CDR2 FQDESV (reference sequence). V lost 5 bases, J lost 5 bases, and 9 bases stayed unmatched. The CDR3 covers 15 residues. CDR3 bases: TGTGCCAGCAGCCTCCTACAGGGGGCGCCGGAGACCCAGTACTTC. Amino acid sequence: CASSLLQGAPETQYF. Filled out from reference TRBV11-1 and TRBJ2-5, the complete variable domain reads EAEVAQSPRYKITEKSQAVAFWCDPISGHATLYWYRQILGQGPELLVQFQDESVVDDSQLPKDRFSAERLKGVDSTLKIQPAELGDSAMYLCASSLLQGAPETQYFGPGTRLLVL.

V and J are TRBV30 and TRBJ1-2; TRBD1 agrees at 9 bases. Losses at the gene ends were 0 bases for V and 2 bases for J; bases not matched to a gene: 4. Germline-derived CDR1 and CDR2 are GTSNPN and SVGIG (reference sequence). The CDR3 totals 15 residues. CDR3 residues: CAWSVGTGRNYGYTF. The CDR3 DNA reads TGTGCCTGGAGTGTTGGGACAGGGAGAAACTATGGCTACACCTTC.

The chain is built from TRBV7-2 and TRBJ1-1, with a weak D call TRBD1 (6 bases). CDR1 is SGHTA, CDR2 FQGNSA, per germline. This CDR3 has 18 residues. Trimming left V 1 base short and J 3 bases short, with 21 bases between. CDR3: CASSLVGVGGHRDTEAFF. The DNA of the CDR3 is TGTGCCAGCAGCTTAGTGGGCGTAGGGGGACACCGCGACACTGAAGCTTTCTTT.

V is TRBV11-2 and J is TRBJ2-2; 11 nucleotides line up with TRBD2. Germline CDR1 and CDR2: SGHAT and FQNNGV. J was trimmed by 8 bases and V by 2 bases; bases with no gene match: 4. The CDR3 length is 15 residues. CDR3 protein: CASSLTSGSLGELFF. CDR3 bases: TGTGCCAGCAGCTTAACTAGCGGGAGTTTGGGGGAGCTGTTTTTT.